This T cell receptor beta chain stems from a study of blood T cell repertoires in COVID-19. Study in general: Acute-phase and convalescent COVID-19 samples originated in the United States, Italy and Spain. T cells, B-cell-depleted T cells, or PBMCs provided the cDNA or gDNA that served as material.

This clone has a handful of counts. Only in-frame clones appear in the TCRdb table, and some are missing; sequencing was by immunoSEQ multiplex PCR. The sample records hundreds of thousands of clones, roughly 89% being singletons. The trim removed 3 bases at V and 7 bases at J, leaving 8 bases unmatched. The CDR3 totals 14 residues. The V gene's germline CDR1 is DFQATT and CDR2 SNEGSKA (reference sequence). This sequence was found in a woman in her late teens or twenties who had recovered from COVID-19. Sequencing was performed on peripheral blood. This chain joins TRBV20-1 and TRBJ1-4, with TRBD1 matching 7 bases. The CDR3 loop is CSASPGTETEKLFF. CDR3 in DNA: TGCAGTGCTAGTCCCGGGACAGAAACTGAAAAACTGTTTTTT.